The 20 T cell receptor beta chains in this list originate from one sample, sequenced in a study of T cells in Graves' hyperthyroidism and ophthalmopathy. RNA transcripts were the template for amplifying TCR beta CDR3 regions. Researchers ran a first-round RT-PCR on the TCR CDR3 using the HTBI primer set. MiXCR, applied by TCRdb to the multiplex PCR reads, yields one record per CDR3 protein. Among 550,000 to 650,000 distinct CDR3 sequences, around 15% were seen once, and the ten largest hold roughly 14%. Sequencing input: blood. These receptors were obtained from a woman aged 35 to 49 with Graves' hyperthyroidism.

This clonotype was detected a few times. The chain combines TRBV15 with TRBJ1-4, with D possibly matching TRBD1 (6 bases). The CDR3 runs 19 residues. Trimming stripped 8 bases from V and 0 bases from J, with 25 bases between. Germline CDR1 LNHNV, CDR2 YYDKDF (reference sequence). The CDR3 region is CATQDLRDTLETTNEKLFF. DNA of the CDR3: TGTGCCACCCAAGATCTACGGGACACACTAGAGACAACTAATGAAAAACTGTTTTTT.

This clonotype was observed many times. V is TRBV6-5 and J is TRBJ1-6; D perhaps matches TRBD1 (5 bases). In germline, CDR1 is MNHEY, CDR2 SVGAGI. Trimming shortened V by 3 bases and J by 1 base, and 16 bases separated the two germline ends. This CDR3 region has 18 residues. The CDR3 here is CASSYGGDPASYNSPLHF. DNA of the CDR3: TGTGCCAGCAGTTATGGAGGGGACCCAGCGTCCTATAATTCACCCCTCCACTTT.

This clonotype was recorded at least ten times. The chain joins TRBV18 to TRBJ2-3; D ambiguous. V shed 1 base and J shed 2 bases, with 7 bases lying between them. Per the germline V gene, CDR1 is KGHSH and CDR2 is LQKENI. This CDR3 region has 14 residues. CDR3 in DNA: TGTGCCAGCTCACCACGCGAGAACACAGATACGCAGTATTTT. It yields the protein CASSPRENTDTQYF.

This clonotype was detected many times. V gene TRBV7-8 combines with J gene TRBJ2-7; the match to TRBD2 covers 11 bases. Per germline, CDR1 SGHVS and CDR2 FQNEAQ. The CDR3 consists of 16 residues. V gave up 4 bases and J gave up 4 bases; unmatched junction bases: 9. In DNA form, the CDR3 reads TGTGCCAGCAGCTCCCTACTAGCGGGAGAGTTGTACGAGCAGTACTTC. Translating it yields CASSSLLAGELYEQYF.

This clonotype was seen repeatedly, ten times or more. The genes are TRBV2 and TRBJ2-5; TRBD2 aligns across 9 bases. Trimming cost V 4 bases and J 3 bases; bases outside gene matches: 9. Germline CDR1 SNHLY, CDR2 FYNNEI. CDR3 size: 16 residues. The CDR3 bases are TGTGCCAGCAGTGGGGCAGCGGGAGGTTTGAAAGAGACCCAGTACTTC. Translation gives CASSGAAGGLKETQYF. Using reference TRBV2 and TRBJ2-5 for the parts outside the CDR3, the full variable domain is EPEVTQTPSHQVTQMGQEVILRCVPISNHLYFYWYRQILGQKVEFLVSFYNNEISEKSEIFDDQFSVERPDGSNFTLKIRSTKLEDSAMYFCASSGAAGGLKETQYFGPGTRLLVL.

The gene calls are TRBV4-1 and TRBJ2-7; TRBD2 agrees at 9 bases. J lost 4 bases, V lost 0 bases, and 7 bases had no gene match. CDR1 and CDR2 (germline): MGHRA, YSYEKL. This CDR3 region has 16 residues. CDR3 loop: CASSQDPTSGGYEQYF. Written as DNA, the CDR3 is TGCGCCAGCAGCCAAGATCCGACTAGCGGCGGATACGAGCAGTACTTC.

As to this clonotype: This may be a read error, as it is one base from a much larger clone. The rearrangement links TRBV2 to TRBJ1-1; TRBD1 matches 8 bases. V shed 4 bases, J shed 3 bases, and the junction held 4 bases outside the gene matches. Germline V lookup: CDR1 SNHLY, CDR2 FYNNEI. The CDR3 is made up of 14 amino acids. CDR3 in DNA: TGTGCCAGCAGTGTGCAGGGGGCGGACACTGAAGCTTTCTTT. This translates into CASSVQGADTEAFF.

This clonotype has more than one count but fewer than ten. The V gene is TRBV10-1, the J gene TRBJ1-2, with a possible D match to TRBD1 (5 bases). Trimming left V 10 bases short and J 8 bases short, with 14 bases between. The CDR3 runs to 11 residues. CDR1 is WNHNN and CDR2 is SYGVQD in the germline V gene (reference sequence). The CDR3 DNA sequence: TGCGCCACGGACAATCGGCTGGGCTACACCTTC. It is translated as CATDNRLGYTF.

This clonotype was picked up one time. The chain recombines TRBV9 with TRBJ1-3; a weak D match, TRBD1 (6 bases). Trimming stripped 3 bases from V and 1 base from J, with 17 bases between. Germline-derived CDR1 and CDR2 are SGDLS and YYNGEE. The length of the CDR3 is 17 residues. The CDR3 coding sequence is TGTGCCAGCAGCGCCCAAGAGGGGGATAGGTCTGGAAACACCATATATTTT. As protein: CASSAQEGDRSGNTIYF. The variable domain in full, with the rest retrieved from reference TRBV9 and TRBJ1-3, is DSGVTQTPKHLITATGQRVTLRCSPRSGDLSVYWYQQSLDQGLQFLIQYYNGEERAKGNILERFSAQQFPDLHSELNLSSLELGDSALYFCASSAQEGDRSGNTIYFGEGSWLTVV.

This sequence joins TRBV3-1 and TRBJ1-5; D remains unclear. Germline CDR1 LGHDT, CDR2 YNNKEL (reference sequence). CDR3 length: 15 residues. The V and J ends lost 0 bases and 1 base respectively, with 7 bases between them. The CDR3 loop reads CASSQDPQSNQPQHF. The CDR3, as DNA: TGTGCCAGCAGCCAAGATCCGCAGAGCAATCAGCCCCAGCATTTT.

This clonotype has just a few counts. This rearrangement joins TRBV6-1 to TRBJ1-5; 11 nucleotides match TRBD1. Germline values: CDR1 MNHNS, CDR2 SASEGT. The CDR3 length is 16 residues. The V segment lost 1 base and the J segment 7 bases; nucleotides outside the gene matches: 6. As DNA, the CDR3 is TGTGCCAGCAGTGAAGGGGGACAGGGGGGAAAACAGCCCCAGCATTTT. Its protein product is CASSEGGQGGKQPQHF.

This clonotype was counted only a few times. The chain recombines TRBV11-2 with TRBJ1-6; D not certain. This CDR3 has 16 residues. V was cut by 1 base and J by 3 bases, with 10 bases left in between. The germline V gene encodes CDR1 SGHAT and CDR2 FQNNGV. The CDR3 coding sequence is TGTGCCAGCAGCTTAGTTCCGGACGGCTATAATTCACCCCTCCACTTT. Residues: CASSLVPDGYNSPLHF. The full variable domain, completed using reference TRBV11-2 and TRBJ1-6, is EAGVAQSPRYKIIEKRQSVAFWCNPISGHATLYWYQQILGQGPKLLIQFQNNGVVDDSQLPKDRFSAERLKGVDSTLKIQPAKLEDSAVYLCASSLVPDGYNSPLHFGNGTRLTVT.

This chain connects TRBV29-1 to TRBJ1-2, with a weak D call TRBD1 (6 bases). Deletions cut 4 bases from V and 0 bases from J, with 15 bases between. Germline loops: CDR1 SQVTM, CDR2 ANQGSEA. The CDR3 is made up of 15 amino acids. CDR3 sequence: CSVVLDRNTNYGYTF. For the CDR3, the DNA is TGCAGCGTTGTATTGGACAGAAATACTAACTATGGCTACACCTTC.

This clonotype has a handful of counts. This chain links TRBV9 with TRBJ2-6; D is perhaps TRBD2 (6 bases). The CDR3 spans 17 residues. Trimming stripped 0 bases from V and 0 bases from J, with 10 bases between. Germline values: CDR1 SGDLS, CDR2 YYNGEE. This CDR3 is CASSVEPSVSGANVLTF. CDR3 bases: TGTGCCAGCAGCGTAGAGCCTAGCGTCTCTGGGGCCAACGTCCTGACTTTC.

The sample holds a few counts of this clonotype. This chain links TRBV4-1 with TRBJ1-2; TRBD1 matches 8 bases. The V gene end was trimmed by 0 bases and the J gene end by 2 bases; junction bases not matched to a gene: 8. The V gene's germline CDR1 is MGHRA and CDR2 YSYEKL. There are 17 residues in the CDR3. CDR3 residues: CASSQDSGTGGNYGYTF. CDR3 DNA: TGCGCCAGCAGCCAAGATAGCGGGACAGGTGGGAACTATGGCTACACCTTC.

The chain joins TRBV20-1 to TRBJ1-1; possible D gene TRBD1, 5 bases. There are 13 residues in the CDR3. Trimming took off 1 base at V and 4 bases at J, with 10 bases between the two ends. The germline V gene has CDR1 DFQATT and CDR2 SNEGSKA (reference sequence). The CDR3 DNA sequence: TGCAGTGCTAGAGGGGGCCCCGGCACTGAAGCTTTCTTT. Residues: CSARGGPGTEAFF.

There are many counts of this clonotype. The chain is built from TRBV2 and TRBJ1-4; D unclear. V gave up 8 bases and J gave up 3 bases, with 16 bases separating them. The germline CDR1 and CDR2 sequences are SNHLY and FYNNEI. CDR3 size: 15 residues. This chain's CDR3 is CASFFSLRSNEKLFF. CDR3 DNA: TGTGCCAGCTTCTTTTCCTTGAGATCTAATGAAAAACTGTTTTTT. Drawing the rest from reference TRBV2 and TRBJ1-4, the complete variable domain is EPEVTQTPSHQVTQMGQEVILRCVPISNHLYFYWYRQILGQKVEFLVSFYNNEISEKSEIFDDQFSVERPDGSNFTLKIRSTKLEDSAMYFCASFFSLRSNEKLFFGSGTQLSVL.

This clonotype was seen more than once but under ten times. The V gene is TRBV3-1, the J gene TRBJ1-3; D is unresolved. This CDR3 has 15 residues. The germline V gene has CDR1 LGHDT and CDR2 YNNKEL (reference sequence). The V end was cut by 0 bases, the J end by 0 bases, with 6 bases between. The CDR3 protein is CASSQDPVSGNTIYF. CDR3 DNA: TGTGCCAGCAGCCAAGATCCAGTCTCTGGAAACACCATATATTTT.

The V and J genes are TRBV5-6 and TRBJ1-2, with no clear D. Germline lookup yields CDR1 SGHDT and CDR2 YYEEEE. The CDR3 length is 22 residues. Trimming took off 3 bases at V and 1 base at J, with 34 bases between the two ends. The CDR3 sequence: CASSSKREHWSVKTSVNYGYTF. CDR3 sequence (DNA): TGTGCCAGCAGCTCCAAAAGGGAGCACTGGAGCGTCAAAACGAGCGTTAACTATGGCTACACCTTC.

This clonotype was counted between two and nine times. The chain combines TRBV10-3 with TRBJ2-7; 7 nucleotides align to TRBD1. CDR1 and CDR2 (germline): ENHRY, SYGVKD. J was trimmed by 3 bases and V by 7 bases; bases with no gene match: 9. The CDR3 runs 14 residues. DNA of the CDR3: TGTGCCATCAAAACCGGACAGGAAAACTACGAGCAGTACTTC. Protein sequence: CAIKTGQENYEQYF.